This T cell receptor (beta chain) was captured by sequencing in a study of T cells in narcolepsy. Turning to the study itself: Patients with NT1 or NT2 and healthy control donors were enrolled. Points from the study as a whole: In some patient and control memory CD4+ samples, autoreactive clones were absent. Blood of same and different patients, but not healthy controls, reportedly held recurring autoreactive clonotypes.

The CDR3 contains 15 residues. V was clipped by 2 bases and J by 0 bases, with 10 bases between them. Germline V gene sequence: CDR1 ENHRY, CDR2 SYGVKD. Assay: immunoSEQ multiplex PCR; the TCRdb copy retains only in-frame clones and omits some. The data contain about 35,000 clones, more than 70% of them singletons. With regard to this clone: As yet, its antigen is unknown.

The clonotype comes from a human donor in good health. This rearrangement joins TRBV10-3 to TRBJ1-2; D is undetermined. Sample: memory (CD45RA-) CD4+ T cells from blood. The CDR3 DNA sequence: TGTGCCATCAGTGAGGATAACCAAGCTAACTATGGCTACACCTTC. It encodes CAISEDNQANYGYTF.